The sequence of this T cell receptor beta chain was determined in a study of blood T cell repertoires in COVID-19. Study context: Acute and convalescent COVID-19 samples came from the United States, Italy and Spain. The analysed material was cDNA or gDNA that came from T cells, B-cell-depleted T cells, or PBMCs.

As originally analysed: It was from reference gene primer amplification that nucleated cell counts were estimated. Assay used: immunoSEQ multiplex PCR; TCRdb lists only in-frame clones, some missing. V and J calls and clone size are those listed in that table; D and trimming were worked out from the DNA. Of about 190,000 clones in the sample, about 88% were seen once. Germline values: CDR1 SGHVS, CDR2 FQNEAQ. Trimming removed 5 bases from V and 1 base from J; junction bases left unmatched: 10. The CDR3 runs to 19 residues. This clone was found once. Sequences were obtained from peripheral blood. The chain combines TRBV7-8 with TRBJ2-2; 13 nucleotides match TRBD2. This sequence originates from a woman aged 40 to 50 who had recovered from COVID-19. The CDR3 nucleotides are TGTGCCAGCAGCCCCCAAGGACTAGCGGGAGTCGGGAACACCGGGGAGCTGTTTTTT. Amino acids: CASSPQGLAGVGNTGELFF.